This T cell receptor (beta chain) was captured in a study of shared clonotypes between healthy human individuals. Sequencing was performed with immunoSEQ multiplex PCR; in TCRdb, only in-frame clones are kept and a portion is missing. The table records over a million clones, roughly 70% of them present only once. Unmatched junction bases numbered 5, after V lost 4 bases and J lost 0 bases. Germline loops: CDR1 ENHRY, CDR2 SYGVKD. This CDR3 spans 15 amino acids. There were only Caucasian adults among the donors, and all lived in Nashville, Tennessee. Sequences were obtained from memory CD4+ T cells sorted from blood. Subset given: CD45RA-negative fraction. This clonotype originated in a man aged 18 to 30 in good health. The chain links TRBV10-3 to TRBJ1-1, with 7 positions matching TRBD1. The CDR3 spells CAISGRQGVNTEAFF. CDR3 nucleotides: TGTGCCATCAGTGGCCGACAGGGCGTGAACACTGAAGCTTTCTTT.